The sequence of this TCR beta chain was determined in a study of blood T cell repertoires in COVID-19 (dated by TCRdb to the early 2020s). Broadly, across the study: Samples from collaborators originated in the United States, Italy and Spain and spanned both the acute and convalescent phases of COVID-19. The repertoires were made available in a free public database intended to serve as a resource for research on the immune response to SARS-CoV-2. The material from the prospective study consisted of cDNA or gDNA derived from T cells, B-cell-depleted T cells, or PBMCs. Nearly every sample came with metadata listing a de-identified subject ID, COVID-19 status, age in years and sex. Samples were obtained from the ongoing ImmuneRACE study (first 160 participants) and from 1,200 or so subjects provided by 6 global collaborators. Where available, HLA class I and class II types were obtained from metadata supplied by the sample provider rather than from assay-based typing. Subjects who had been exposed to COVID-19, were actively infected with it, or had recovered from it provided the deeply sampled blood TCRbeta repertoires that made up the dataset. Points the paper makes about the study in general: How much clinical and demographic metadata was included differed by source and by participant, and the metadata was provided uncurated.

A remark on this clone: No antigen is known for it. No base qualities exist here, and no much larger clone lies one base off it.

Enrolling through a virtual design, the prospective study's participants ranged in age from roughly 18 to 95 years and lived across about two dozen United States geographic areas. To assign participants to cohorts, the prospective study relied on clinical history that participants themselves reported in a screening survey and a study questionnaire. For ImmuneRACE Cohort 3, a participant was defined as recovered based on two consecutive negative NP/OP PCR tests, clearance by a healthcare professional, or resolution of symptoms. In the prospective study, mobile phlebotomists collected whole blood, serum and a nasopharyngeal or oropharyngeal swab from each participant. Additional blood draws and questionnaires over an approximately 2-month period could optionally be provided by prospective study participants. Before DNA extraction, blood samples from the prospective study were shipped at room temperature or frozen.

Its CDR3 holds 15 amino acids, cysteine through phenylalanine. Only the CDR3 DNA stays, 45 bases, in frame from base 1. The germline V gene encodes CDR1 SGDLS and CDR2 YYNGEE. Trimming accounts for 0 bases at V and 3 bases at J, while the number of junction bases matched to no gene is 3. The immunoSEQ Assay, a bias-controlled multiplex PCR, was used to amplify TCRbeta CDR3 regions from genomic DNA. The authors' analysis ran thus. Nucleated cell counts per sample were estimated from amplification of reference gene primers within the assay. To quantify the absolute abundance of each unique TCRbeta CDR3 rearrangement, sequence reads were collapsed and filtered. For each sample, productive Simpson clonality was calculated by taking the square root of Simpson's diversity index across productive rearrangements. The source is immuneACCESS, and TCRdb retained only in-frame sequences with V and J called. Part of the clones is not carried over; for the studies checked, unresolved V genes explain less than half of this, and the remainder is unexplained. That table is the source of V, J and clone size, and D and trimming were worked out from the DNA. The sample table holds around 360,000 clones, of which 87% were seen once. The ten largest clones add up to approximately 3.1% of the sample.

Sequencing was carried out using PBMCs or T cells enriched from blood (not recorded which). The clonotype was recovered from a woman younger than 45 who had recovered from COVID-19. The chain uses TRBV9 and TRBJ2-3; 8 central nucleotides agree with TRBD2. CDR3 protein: CASSVDGGDTDTQYF. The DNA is TGTGCCAGCAGCGTAGACGGGGGGGATACAGATACGCAGTATTTT. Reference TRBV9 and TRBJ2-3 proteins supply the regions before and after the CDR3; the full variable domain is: DSGVTQTPKHLITATGQRVTLRCSPRSGDLSVYWYQQSLDQGLQFLIQYYNGEERAKGNILERFSAQQFPDLHSELNLSSLELGDSALYFCASSVDGGDTDTQYFGPGTRLTVL.